Presented here are 16 T cell receptor beta chains from one specimen sequenced in a study of CD8 T cells in ankylosing spondylitis. General study results and limits: In ankylosing spondylitis blood, a motif of about 8 highly homologous TCR beta variants appeared characteristic.

TCRdb passed the 5' RACE reads through MiXCR, listing each CDR3 protein once. The sample has hundreds of thousands of distinct CDR3 sequences, 12% seen once. Their recognized antigens are unknown. The sample taken for sequencing was blood, either unsorted or a sorted T cell fraction (not recorded which). Every receptor here comes from a male donor with ankylosing spondylitis.

This clonotype occurred a few times. This chain connects TRBV7-2 to TRBJ2-3; D gene ambiguous. CDR1 and CDR2 from the germline V gene are SGHTA and FQGNSA. V lost 4 bases and J lost 4, with 21 bases in between. This CDR3 is built from 17 residues. The CDR3 nucleotides read TGTGCCAGCAGCTCACGGAAGGGTTTCGTTGGGGCAGATACGCAGTATTTT. Translated, it gives CASSSRKGFVGADTQYF.

V is TRBV5-1 and J is TRBJ2-5; 8 bases fit TRBD1. Germline V gene sequence: CDR1 SGHRS, CDR2 YFSETQ. The trim removed 2 bases at V and 6 bases at J, leaving 9 bases unmatched. The CDR3 is 15 residues long. The CDR3 loop is CASSFGAGGAQTQYF. The CDR3 nucleotides read TGCGCCAGCAGCTTTGGAGCAGGGGGCGCCCAGACCCAGTACTTC.

This clonotype turned up a few times. A read error may be the cause here, since a much bigger clone is one base away. The V call is TRBV10-3, the J call TRBJ1-1; unclear D gene. Germline V gene sequence: CDR1 ENHRY, CDR2 SYGVKD. The length of the CDR3 is 12 residues. Trimming shortened V by 5 bases and J by 1 base, and 5 bases separated the two germline ends. The CDR3 sequence: CAISKGNTEAFF. The CDR3 DNA reads as TGTGCCATCAGTAAGGGGAACACTGAAGCTTTCTTT.

Ten or more counts support this clonotype. The chain recombines TRBV20-1 with TRBJ2-3, with 11 bases that match TRBD2. Trimming at V came to 1 base and at J to 0 bases, leaving 3 bases not matched to a gene. The CDR3 sequence is 16 residues long. Germline CDR1 DFQATT, CDR2 SNEGSKA (reference sequence). The CDR3: CSARGTSGLSTDTQYF. The CDR3 bases are TGCAGTGCTAGAGGGACTAGCGGGCTAAGCACAGATACGCAGTATTTT.

The J gene is TRBJ2-1, the V gene TRBV7-2; D is unclear. Germline values: CDR1 SGHTA, CDR2 FQGNSA. The CDR3 totals 15 residues. Between the trimmed V and J ends, which lost 8 bases and 4 bases, there was a span of 18 bases. CDR3 residues: CASDAGLFAYNEQFF. The CDR3 DNA sequence: TGTGCCAGCGATGCCGGCCTCTTCGCGTACAATGAGCAGTTCTTC.

The rearrangement uses TRBV24-1 and TRBJ2-3; 7 nucleotides align to TRBD1. This CDR3 has 13 residues. In germline, CDR1 is KGHDR, CDR2 SFDVKD. V trimming: 2 bases; J trimming: 5 bases; junction bases outside the gene matches: 0. CDR3 residues: CATSDYRGDTQYF. In DNA form, the CDR3 reads TGTGCCACCAGTGATTACAGGGGAGATACGCAGTATTTT.

This clonotype was recorded at least ten times. The V gene is TRBV7-2, the J gene TRBJ2-7, with D hard to call. The V end was cut by 1 base, the J end by 4 bases, with 5 bases between. The CDR3 totals 12 residues. Germline V gives CDR1 SGHTA, CDR2 FQGNSA. CDR3 residues: CASSLVRYEQYF. The CDR3 DNA sequence: TGTGCCAGCAGCTTAGTCCGGTACGAGCAGTACTTC.

The chain has TRBV20-1 and TRBJ2-7; D may match TRBD1 or TRBD2 (5 bases each). Germline V gene lookup returns CDR1 DFQATT and CDR2 SNEGSKA (reference sequence). The CDR3 is 13 residues long. The germline V and J ends were trimmed by 5 bases and 3 bases, with 14 bases remaining between them. CDR3 sequence (DNA): TGCAGTGCTGCTGGGGCAGGAGGCTACGAGCAGTACTTC. This encodes CSAAGAGGYEQYF.

This clonotype was detected many times. This chain's CDR3 is CASSSTWDTQYF. As DNA, the CDR3 is TGTGCCAGCAGCTCGACTTGGGATACGCAGTATTTT. The chain employs TRBV7-8 and TRBJ2-3, with D hard to call. The CDR3 runs 12 residues. The V end lost 4 bases, the J end lost 6 bases, and 8 bases lay between the germline ends. Germline V gene sequence: CDR1 SGHVS, CDR2 FQNEAQ.

The J gene is TRBJ1-3, the V gene TRBV12-3 or TRBV12-4; 7 nucleotides line up with TRBD1. This CDR3 is built from 16 residues. V lost 7 bases and J lost 4; bases outside the gene matches: 13. The DNA for the CDR3 is TGTGCCAGCACCACTAGGGGGCTATCTTCCGGAAACACCATATATTTT. Amino acids: CASTTRGLSSGNTIYF.

This clonotype was counted only a few times. J is TRBJ2-6 and V is TRBV10-3; TRBD2 might be the D (5 bases). Deletions cut 2 bases from V and 3 bases from J, with 8 bases between. The germline CDR1 and CDR2 sequences are ENHRY and SYGVKD. The CDR3 runs 15 residues. CDR3 sequence (DNA): TGTGCCATCAGTGAGGAGGGTTATGGGGCCAACGTCCTGACTTTC. Its protein is CAISEEGYGANVLTF.

The chain carries TRBV30 and TRBJ1-1; D is undetermined. Germline V gene lookup returns CDR1 GTSNPN and CDR2 SVGIG (reference sequence). This CDR3 has 13 amino acids. V was trimmed by 3 bases and J by 0 bases, leaving 8 bases between them. CDR3 sequence reads: CAWSIRLNTEAFF. The CDR3 DNA reads as TGTGCCTGGAGCATTCGGCTGAACACTGAAGCTTTCTTT. Complete variable domain (other parts from reference TRBV30 and TRBJ1-1): SQTIHQWPATLVQPVGSPLSLECTVEGTSNPNLYWYRQAAGRGLQLLFYSVGIGQISSEVPQNLSASRPQDRQFILSSKKLLLSDSGFYLCAWSIRLNTEAFFGQGTRLTVV.

This clonotype showed up just a few times. The V gene is TRBV5-1, the J gene TRBJ2-2, with a possible D match to TRBD1 (6 bases). Per germline, CDR1 SGHRS and CDR2 YFSETQ. V was pared by 4 bases and J by 0 bases, with 10 bases between. There are 15 residues in the CDR3. CDR3 sequence: CASSVQGTNTGELFF. The CDR3 DNA reads TGCGCCAGCAGCGTACAGGGAACGAACACCGGGGAGCTGTTTTTT.

J is TRBJ1-5 and V is TRBV7-2; D not resolved. The CDR3 sequence is 13 residues long. Per germline, CDR1 SGHTA and CDR2 FQGNSA. V shed 5 bases and J shed 5 bases, with 10 bases lying between them. CDR3 region: CASSMTRDQPQHF. The CDR3 DNA is TGTGCCAGCAGCATGACCCGGGATCAGCCCCAGCATTTT.

This clonotype was detected only a few times. The chain combines TRBV5-1 with TRBJ2-5; 8 bases agree with TRBD2. Trimming took 1 base from V and 3 from J; bases not matched to a gene: 2. Looked up from germline, CDR1 is SGHRS and CDR2 is YFSETQ. The CDR3 totals 14 residues. As DNA, the CDR3 is TGCGCCAGCAGCTTGTGGGGACTAGAAGAGACCCAGTACTTC. Its translation is CASSLWGLEETQYF.

This clonotype was recorded at least ten times. The chain is built from TRBV5-1 and TRBJ2-3; weak D call: TRBD2 (5 bases). The V and J ends lost 4 bases and 6 bases respectively, with 21 bases between them. The CDR3 length is 16 residues. Germline V gene data show CDR1 as SGHRS and CDR2 as YFSETQ. In DNA form, the CDR3 reads TGCGCCAGCAGCCCGACACCTAGCACAGTGTATGATACGCAGTATTTT. This gives the protein CASSPTPSTVYDTQYF.